Below are 7 T cell receptor beta chains sequenced from a single sample in a study of T cell changes during pregnancy in multiple sclerosis. Using immunoSEQ multiplex PCR, the repertoire was profiled, and TCRdb retains in-frame clones only, with some absent. This table holds 25,000 to 35,000 clones, about 83% found once. The specimen was CD8+ T cells from peripheral blood mononuclear cells, collected after pregnancy. The receptors were gathered from a female donor with multiple sclerosis, enrolled in a pregnancy study.

A single count supports this clone. CDR3 sequence reads: CASSQGTFETQYF. The CDR3 bases are TGTGCCAGCAGTCAAGGGACTTTTGAGACCCAGTACTTC. The V and J genes are TRBV27 and TRBJ2-5; possibly TRBD2 for D (6 bases). V was shortened by 5 bases and J by 5 bases, with 12 bases between the two germline ends. Looked up from germline, CDR1 is MNHEY and CDR2 is SMNVEV (reference sequence). The CDR3 is 13 amino acids.

The chain employs TRBV27 and TRBJ1-1; a weak D match, TRBD1 (5 bases). The germline CDR1 and CDR2 sequences are MNHEY and SMNVEV (reference sequence). This CDR3 region has 14 residues. V lost 3 bases and J lost 0, with 8 bases in between. CDR3: CASSFGGLNTEAFF. CDR3 DNA sequence: TGTGCCAGCAGTTTCGGGGGATTGAACACTGAAGCTTTCTTT.

The V gene is TRBV5-1, the J gene TRBJ2-7, with 7 bases lining up with TRBD1. CDR1 is SGHRS and CDR2 is YFSETQ in the germline V gene. Trimming cost V 4 bases and J 3 bases; bases outside gene matches: 13. The CDR3 loop spans 16 amino acids. The CDR3 DNA reads as TGCGCCAGCAGCGAAGATTCGCCGGGACAGCTCTACGAGCAGTACTTC. Translation: CASSEDSPGQLYEQYF.

This clone appeared a single time. The V gene is TRBV7-2, the J gene TRBJ2-7; 8 bases are shared with TRBD1. The germline gives CDR1 SGHTA, CDR2 FQGNSA. Trimming took 4 bases from V and 3 from J; bases not matched to a gene: 11. The CDR3 is made up of 16 amino acids. CDR3 sequence (DNA): TGTGCCAGCAGCTCCCCGGTGGGGGGACAGGTCTACGAGCAGTACTTC. Its translation is CASSSPVGGQVYEQYF.

The chain joins TRBV13 to TRBJ2-7; 7 bases are shared with TRBD2. The CDR3 sequence is 14 residues long. Germline-derived CDR1 and CDR2 are PRHDT and FYEKMQ (reference sequence). The V segment lost 5 bases and the J segment 4 bases; nucleotides outside the gene matches: 8. This CDR3 is CASSPGLGVYEQYF. The CDR3 bases are TGTGCCAGCAGCCCTGGACTAGGCGTTTACGAGCAGTACTTC.

The chain couples TRBV10-3 to TRBJ2-1, with 9 bases matching TRBD2. The CDR3 consists of 17 residues. The V and J ends lost 0 bases and 8 bases, in that order; junction bases with no gene match: 11. Germline lookup yields CDR1 ENHRY and CDR2 SYGVKD. In nucleotides, the CDR3 is TGTGCCATCAGTGAGTCGACGACTAGCGGCTTAATGGATGAGCAGTTCTTC. As protein: CAISESTTSGLMDEQFF.

This sequence joins TRBV27 and TRBJ2-5; 16 bases map to TRBD2. From germline, CDR1 is MNHEY and CDR2 SMNVEV (reference sequence). The CDR3 extends over 17 amino acids. V was clipped by 7 bases and J by 5 bases; unmatched bases: 10. The CDR3 sequence is CASTQGTSGGAWETQYF. The DNA of the CDR3 is TGTGCCAGCACTCAAGGGACTAGCGGGGGGGCGTGGGAGACCCAGTACTTC.